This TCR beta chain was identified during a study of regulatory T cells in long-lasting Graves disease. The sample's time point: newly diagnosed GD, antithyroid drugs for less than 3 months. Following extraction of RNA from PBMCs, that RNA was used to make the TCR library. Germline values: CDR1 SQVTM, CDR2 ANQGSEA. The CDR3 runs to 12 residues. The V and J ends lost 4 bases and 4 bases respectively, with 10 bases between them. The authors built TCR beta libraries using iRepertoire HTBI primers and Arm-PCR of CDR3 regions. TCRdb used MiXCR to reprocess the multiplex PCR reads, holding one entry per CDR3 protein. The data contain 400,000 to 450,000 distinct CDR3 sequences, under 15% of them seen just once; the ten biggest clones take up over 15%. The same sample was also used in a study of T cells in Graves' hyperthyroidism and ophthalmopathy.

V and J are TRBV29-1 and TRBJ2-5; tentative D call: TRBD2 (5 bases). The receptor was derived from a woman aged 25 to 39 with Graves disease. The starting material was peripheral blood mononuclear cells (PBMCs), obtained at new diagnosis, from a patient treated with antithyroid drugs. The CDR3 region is CSVGSGVETQYF. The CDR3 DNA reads TGCAGCGTTGGATCCGGGGTAGAGACCCAGTACTTC.